This TCR beta chain was sequenced for a study of blood T cell repertoires in COVID-19. Participants, 18 to 89 years old, spanned around 26 US areas. Cohort 3 recovered donors had two negative PCRs, clearance, or symptom resolution. Study processing details: Estimated nucleated cell counts came from reference gene primer amplification. TCRdb's table, derived via immunoSEQ multiplex PCR, lists solely in-frame clones and lacks some. Clonal size and the V and J genes are those of that table, whereas D and trimming came from the DNA. The top ten hold more than 0.95% of the sample, which has about 380,000 clones, more than 75% seen once. Material for sequencing was PBMCs or T cells enriched from blood (not recorded which). The source is a woman between 18 and 29 years old who had recovered from COVID-19.

CDR3 nucleotides: TGTGCCAGCAGTTCTTACACCGGGGAGCTGTTTTTT. Residues: CASSSYTGELFF. The V and J genes are TRBV12-3 or TRBV12-4 and TRBJ2-2; D ambiguous. V lost 4 bases and J 3 bases, leaving 3 bases between the germline ends. The CDR3 spans 12 residues.